Each of the 22 T cell receptor beta chains below was sequenced from the same sample in a study of blood T cell repertoires in COVID-19. Repertoires were generated with immunoSEQ multiplex PCR, while TCRdb's copy carries only in-frame clones and drops some. The sample yields some 160,000 clones, over 70% seen once. The specimen sequenced was peripheral blood. The receptor set was obtained from a man aged 50 or older with active or convalescent COVID-19.

This chain connects TRBV9 to TRBJ1-1; TRBD1 matches 7 bases. V lost 7 bases to trimming and J lost 4 bases; unmatched junction nucleotides: 7. CDR3 length: 13 amino acids. The germline V gene has CDR1 SGDLS and CDR2 YYNGEE. CDR3 nucleotides: TGTGCCAGCGGTGACAGGGAAGGCACTGAAGCTTTCTTT. Protein: CASGDREGTEAFF.

The J gene is TRBJ2-3, the V gene TRBV19; TRBD2 agrees at 8 bases. In germline, CDR1 is LNHDA, CDR2 SQIVND (reference sequence). J gave up 0 bases and V 2 bases, and 7 bases lay outside the gene matches. The CDR3 length is 17 residues. The CDR3 DNA follows: TGTGCCAGTAGTATACAAAATAGCGGGACTAGCACAGATACGCAGTATTTT. It codes for CASSIQNSGTSTDTQYF. The variable domain in full, completed from reference TRBV19 and TRBJ2-3, reads DGGITQSPKYLFRKEGQNVTLSCEQNLNHDAMYWYRQDPGQGLRLIYYSQIVNDFQKGDIAEGYSVSREKKESFPLTVTSAQKNPTAFYLCASSIQNSGTSTDTQYFGPGTRLTVL.

This CDR3 reads CASSDPGLGVEQYF. Here the CDR3 DNA reads TGCGCCAGCAGCGACCCGGGACTGGGTGTCGAGCAGTACTTC. The rearrangement joins TRBV10-1 to TRBJ2-7, with TRBD2 as a possible D gene (6 bases). Trimming cost V 6 bases and J 6 bases, with 18 bases left between them. CDR1 is WNHNN, CDR2 SYGVQD, per germline (reference sequence). This CDR3 contains 14 residues.

V gene TRBV4-1 combines with J gene TRBJ1-1; 7 bases line up with TRBD1. Germline CDR1 is MGHRA and CDR2 is YSYEKL. Losses at the gene ends were 2 bases for V and 0 bases for J; bases not matched to a gene: 3. CDR3 size: 15 residues. This chain's CDR3 is CASSQKGAVNTEAFF. DNA of the CDR3: TGCGCCAGCAGCCAAAAGGGGGCCGTGAACACTGAAGCTTTCTTT.

The J gene is TRBJ2-1, the V gene TRBV4-1, with TRBD2 as a possible D gene (6 bases). The CDR3 length is 16 residues. Trimming removed 4 bases at V and 10 bases at J, with 23 bases between. CDR1 and CDR2 from the germline V gene are MGHRA and YSYEKL. The CDR3 is CASSPPSAGGLGEQFF. The CDR3 nucleotides are TGCGCCAGCAGCCCCCCCTCAGCGGGCGGATTGGGGGAGCAGTTCTTC.

Written as DNA, the CDR3 is TGCGCCAGCAGTCAATCGATAACAGGGGATGGCTACACCTTC. Amino acids: CASSQSITGDGYTF. This chain uses TRBV23-1 with TRBJ1-2; 7 bases fit TRBD1. TRBV23-1 is assigned to the ORF class and has an uncertain function. After removal of 0 bases from V and 6 bases from J, the junction contained 4 bases not matched to a gene. CDR3 length: 14 amino acids.

This clone has just a few counts. The V gene is TRBV7-2, the J gene TRBJ2-7; no reliable D call. The CDR3 covers 13 residues. Germline CDR1 reads SGHTA; CDR2 reads FQGNSA. V was cut by 2 bases and J by 5 bases, with 10 bases left in between. This chain's CDR3 is CASSLFPINEQYF. The CDR3 DNA is TGTGCCAGCAGCTTATTCCCTATCAACGAGCAGTACTTC.

The chain recombines TRBV5-4 with TRBJ2-3; D uncertain. CDR1 is SGHNT, CDR2 YYREEE, per germline (reference sequence). This CDR3 is 15 amino acids long. The V and J ends lost 0 bases and 6 bases respectively, with 14 bases between them. CDR3 residues: CASSLGLRITDTQYF. Written as DNA, the CDR3 is TGTGCCAGCAGCTTGGGACTGAGAATAACGGATACGCAGTATTTT.

A few counts support this clone. The chain links TRBV27 to TRBJ1-2; tentative D call: TRBD1 (5 bases). From germline, CDR1 is MNHEY and CDR2 SMNVEV (reference sequence). V was shortened by 10 bases and J by 4 bases, with 16 bases between the two germline ends. The CDR3 loop spans 13 amino acids. DNA of the CDR3: TGTGCCACAGCATCGATTAGGGGCTATGGCTACACCTTC. It yields the protein CATASIRGYGYTF.

The chain joins TRBV27 to TRBJ2-3, with TRBD2 matching over 16 bases. The CDR3 runs 18 residues. Germline V CDR1 and CDR2: MNHEY, SMNVEV (reference sequence). J lost 4 bases, V lost 4 bases, and 8 bases had no gene match. The CDR3 region is CASSSPGTSGRAADTQYF. In nucleotides, the CDR3 is TGTGCCAGCAGTTCTCCCGGGACTAGCGGGAGGGCTGCAGATACGCAGTATTTT.

The CDR3 sequence is CATSRDLYNSPLHF. Written as DNA, the CDR3 is TGTGCCACCAGCAGAGATCTCTATAATTCACCCCTCCACTTT. The V and J genes are TRBV15 and TRBJ1-6; unclear D gene. Germline V gives CDR1 LNHNV, CDR2 YYDKDF (reference sequence). The V end was cut by 0 bases, the J end by 3 bases, with 3 bases between. The CDR3 runs to 14 residues. Full variable domain (remainder filled in from reference TRBV15 and TRBJ1-6): DAMVIQNPRYQVTQFGKPVTLSCSQTLNHNVMYWYQQKSSQAPKLLFHYYDKDFNNEADTPDNFQSRRPNTSFCFLDIRSPGLGDTAMYLCATSRDLYNSPLHFGNGTRLTVT.

J is TRBJ1-2 and V is TRBV6-1; 10 positions agree with TRBD1. The CDR3 is made up of 15 amino acids. Germline lookup yields CDR1 MNHNS and CDR2 SASEGT. V gave up 2 bases and J gave up 8 bases; unmatched junction bases: 8. The CDR3 nucleotides read TGTGCCAGCAGTGAATCCGACAGGGGGCGCGTCGGCTACACCTTC. Encoded protein: CASSESDRGRVGYTF.

This clone was detected only once. The gene calls are TRBV12-3 or TRBV12-4 and TRBJ1-2; a possible D gene is TRBD1 (6 bases). This CDR3 contains 12 residues. Trimming took 5 bases from V and 14 from J, leaving 18 bases between them. The CDR3 region has the DNA TGTGCCAGCAGTACCCAAACAGGGTTCAGGACCTTC. Translated, it gives CASSTQTGFRTF.

This chain links TRBV4-1 with TRBJ2-1, with TRBD2 matching 10 bases. The CDR3 extends over 16 amino acids. Per germline, CDR1 MGHRA and CDR2 YSYEKL. V lost 2 bases and J lost 6; bases outside the gene matches: 7. The CDR3 nucleotides read TGCGCCAGCAGCCAACCCAGCGGGAGGGGAGGCAATGAGCAGTTCTTC. It specifies CASSQPSGRGGNEQFF.

The chain recombines TRBV7-9 with TRBJ2-2; D is uncertain. Germline-derived CDR1 and CDR2 are SEHNR and FQNEAQ (reference sequence). CDR3 size: 14 residues. V lost 3 bases and J 0 bases, leaving 5 bases between the germline ends. The chain's CDR3 is CASSFAANTGELFF. The CDR3 DNA reads as TGTGCCAGCAGCTTCGCAGCGAACACCGGGGAGCTGTTTTTT.

The chain combines TRBV10-3 with TRBJ2-6, with a weak D call TRBD2 (6 bases). CDR1 is ENHRY, CDR2 SYGVKD, per germline. With 1 base removed from V and 2 bases from J, the gap between germline ends came to 12 bases. The CDR3 spans 17 residues. The chain's CDR3 is CAISELVGRTGANVLTF. CDR3 DNA: TGTGCCATCAGTGAGTTGGTAGGGAGGACTGGGGCCAACGTCCTGACTTTC.

V gene TRBV2 combines with J gene TRBJ2-1; D gene unclear. The V end was cut by 3 bases, the J end by 5 bases, with 11 bases between. Germline-derived CDR1 and CDR2 are SNHLY and FYNNEI. The CDR3 spans 14 residues. The CDR3 region has the DNA TGTGCCAGCAGTGATTGGTTAGAAAACAATGAGCAGTTCTTC. Protein sequence: CASSDWLENNEQFF.

The chain couples TRBV19 to TRBJ1-4; 8 bases match TRBD1. Trimming took 7 bases from V and 5 from J; bases not matched to a gene: 9. CDR1 is LNHDA and CDR2 is SQIVND in the germline V gene (reference sequence). CDR3 length: 15 residues. In DNA form, the CDR3 reads TGTGCCAGTAAGAGACAGGGGTCGACAAATGAAAAACTGTTTTTT. This codes for CASKRQGSTNEKLFF. Full variable domain (rest looked up from reference TRBV19 and TRBJ1-4): DGGITQSPKYLFRKEGQNVTLSCEQNLNHDAMYWYRQDPGQGLRLIYYSQIVNDFQKGDIAEGYSVSREKKESFPLTVTSAQKNPTAFYLCASKRQGSTNEKLFFGSGTQLSVL.

This clone was picked up one time. The chain employs TRBV6-6 and TRBJ1-1; D perhaps matches TRBD1 (5 bases). Trimming cost V 5 bases and J 5 bases, with 21 bases left between them. The CDR3 spans 16 residues. The germline CDR1 and CDR2 sequences are MNHNY and SVGAGI (reference sequence). The CDR3 sequence: CASSPRKGVAGTEAFF. The DNA for the CDR3 is TGTGCCAGCAGTCCCCGGAAAGGGGTTGCTGGAACTGAAGCTTTCTTT.

V gene TRBV7-8 combines with J gene TRBJ2-7, with 7 bases aligning to TRBD2. CDR1 is SGHVS and CDR2 is FQNEAQ in the germline V gene. V shed 1 base, J shed 4 bases, and the junction held 7 bases outside the gene matches. This CDR3 is 15 amino acids long. In nucleotides, the CDR3 is TGTGCCAGCAGCTTAGACGGCGGGAGACTTTACGAGCAGTACTTC. As protein: CASSLDGGRLYEQYF.

The chain combines TRBV11-3 with TRBJ2-1; no clear D. This CDR3 contains 12 residues. Between the trimmed V and J ends, which lost 2 bases and 7 bases, there was a span of 6 bases. Germline assignment: CDR1 SGHNT and CDR2 YENEEA. This chain's CDR3 is CASSLNGNEQFF. DNA for the CDR3: TGTGCCAGCAGCTTAAACGGGAATGAGCAGTTCTTC.

This clone appeared a few times. The chain is built from TRBV4-2 and TRBJ1-1; a possible D gene is TRBD1 (6 bases). V dropped 0 bases and J dropped 3 bases, with 11 bases sitting between them. Per the germline V gene, CDR1 is LGHNA and CDR2 is YNFKEQ. The length of the CDR3 is 15 residues. This chain's CDR3 is CASSQEVQGHTEAFF. The DNA of the CDR3 is TGTGCCAGCAGCCAAGAGGTGCAGGGGCACACTGAAGCTTTCTTT.